The 10 T cell receptor beta chains given below trace back to one sample, sequenced in a study of blood T cell repertoires in COVID-19. Here immunoSEQ multiplex PCR was the method, and the copy in TCRdb shows in-frame clones only, minus some. The data hold hundreds of thousands of clones, with over 70% observed a single time. The material sequenced was peripheral blood. The receptors originated from a woman aged 50 to 60 with COVID-19, enrolled during active disease.

This chain uses TRBV7-9 with TRBJ2-7; 7 bases are shared with TRBD2. Trimming removed 1 base from V and 1 base from J; junction bases left unmatched: 4. The CDR3 consists of 15 residues. Germline-derived CDR1 and CDR2 are SEHNR and FQNEAQ (reference sequence). The CDR3 DNA reads TGTGCCAGCAGCTTAGTGCCGGGAGGTTCCTACGAGCAGTACTTC. Translating gives CASSLVPGGSYEQYF.

The chain is built from TRBV6-5 and TRBJ1-2; TRBD1 aligns across 11 bases. J lost 7 bases, V lost 6 bases, and 7 bases had no gene match. The CDR3 runs 14 residues. Germline-derived CDR1 and CDR2 are MNHEY and SVGAGI. The CDR3 nucleotides read TGTGCCAGCAGGCGGACAGGGGGCGCGGGTGGCTACACCTTC. Translated: CASRRTGGAGGYTF.

This clone is a singleton in its sample. The chain recombines TRBV7-9 with TRBJ1-1, with a tentative D call TRBD1 (6 bases). CDR1 is SEHNR, CDR2 FQNEAQ, per germline (reference sequence). Trimming cost V 5 bases and J 13 bases, with 23 bases left between them. The CDR3 contains 14 residues. The CDR3 DNA reads as TGTGCCAGCAGCCCCGCTCGGGGAGGGGGGGAGGATTTCTTT. Protein: CASSPARGGGEDFF.

The rearrangement joins TRBV27 to TRBJ2-7; D not resolved. The germline V gene has CDR1 MNHEY and CDR2 SMNVEV (reference sequence). V was shortened by 5 bases and J by 3 bases, with 5 bases between the two germline ends. The CDR3 covers 11 residues. In nucleotides, the CDR3 is TGTGCCAGCAGTCAAAACTACGAGCAGTACTTC. It codes for CASSQNYEQYF.

This clone was recorded a few times. CDR3 sequence reads: CASRRQYTEAFF. The CDR3 DNA sequence: TGTGCCAGCAGACGACAGTACACTGAAGCTTTCTTT. This chain uses TRBV13 with TRBJ1-1; a possible D gene is TRBD1 (5 bases). CDR3 length: 12 residues. V was trimmed by 6 bases and J by 3 bases, leaving 8 bases between them. The V gene's germline CDR1 is PRHDT and CDR2 FYEKMQ (reference sequence).

The chain employs TRBV5-4 and TRBJ2-5; 7 positions agree with TRBD1. This CDR3 is 14 amino acids long. Germline CDR1 reads SGHNT; CDR2 reads YYREEE (reference sequence). V shed 4 bases and J 5 bases; nucleotides not matched to a gene: 8. The CDR3: CASSPGTVGETQYF. In DNA form, the CDR3 reads TGTGCCAGCAGCCCCGGGACAGTTGGGGAGACCCAGTACTTC.

V usage is TRBV5-4 and J usage is TRBJ2-5; 8 positions agree with TRBD2. V dropped 4 bases and J dropped 3; count of bases not matched to a gene: 5. Per the germline V gene, CDR1 is SGHNT and CDR2 is YYREEE (reference sequence). The CDR3 runs 14 residues. The CDR3 spells CASSAGLAEETQYF. In nucleotides, the CDR3 is TGTGCCAGCAGCGCCGGACTAGCCGAAGAGACCCAGTACTTC.

This clone was detected only once. The gene calls are TRBV27 and TRBJ2-4; D perhaps matches TRBD2 (6 bases). This CDR3 has 17 residues. V was cut by 6 bases and J by 3 bases, with 21 bases left in between. CDR1 MNHEY and CDR2 SMNVEV come from the germline V gene (reference sequence). The CDR3 sequence: CASSPYAEGLGKNIQYF. DNA of the CDR3: TGTGCCAGCAGCCCGTATGCGGAGGGACTTGGCAAAAACATTCAGTACTTC.

The CDR3 is CSVESGKGWDEQFF. CDR3 coding DNA: TGCAGCGTTGAGAGCGGGAAGGGGTGGGATGAGCAGTTCTTC. The chain recombines TRBV29-1 with TRBJ2-1, with 7 bases identical to TRBD2. Per the germline V gene, CDR1 is SQVTM and CDR2 is ANQGSEA. The ends lost 3 bases at V and 8 bases at J; junction bases unmatched: 10. This CDR3 is 14 amino acids long.

CDR3 amino acids: CSASARGSNQPQHF. CDR3 coding DNA: TGCAGTGCTAGTGCCCGGGGTAGCAATCAGCCCCAGCATTTT. The rearrangement uses TRBV20-1 and TRBJ1-5; D is ambiguous. The germline CDR1 and CDR2 sequences are DFQATT and SNEGSKA (reference sequence). V was trimmed by 3 bases and J by 0 bases, leaving 9 bases between them. The CDR3 extends over 14 amino acids.